This T cell receptor (beta chain) is drawn from a study of T cell responses to AZD1222 COVID-19 vaccine. Here immunoSEQ multiplex PCR was the method, and the copy in TCRdb shows in-frame clones only, minus some. The table lists 150,000 or so clones, roughly 90% of them singletons, with approximately 6% in the top ten. This clone appeared a few times. What it binds is unknown. Trimming cost V 2 bases and J 3 bases, with 13 bases left between them. Germline V lookup: CDR1 SNHLY, CDR2 FYNNEI. The CDR3 spans 15 residues. Study-wide points: Among spike-specific TCRs, nearly half reportedly target unmutated variant regions. Donors were largely white British and mainly female; clonal diversity was possibly underestimated.

The source of this sequence is an adult in good health. This chain connects TRBV2 to TRBJ1-1; unclear D gene. The sequences come from peripheral blood, collected on day 0 of AZD1222 vaccination. The CDR3 DNA sequence: TGTGCCAGCAGTGAATACGGGGTTCGGGACACTGAAGCTTTCTTT. Its translation: CASSEYGVRDTEAFF.